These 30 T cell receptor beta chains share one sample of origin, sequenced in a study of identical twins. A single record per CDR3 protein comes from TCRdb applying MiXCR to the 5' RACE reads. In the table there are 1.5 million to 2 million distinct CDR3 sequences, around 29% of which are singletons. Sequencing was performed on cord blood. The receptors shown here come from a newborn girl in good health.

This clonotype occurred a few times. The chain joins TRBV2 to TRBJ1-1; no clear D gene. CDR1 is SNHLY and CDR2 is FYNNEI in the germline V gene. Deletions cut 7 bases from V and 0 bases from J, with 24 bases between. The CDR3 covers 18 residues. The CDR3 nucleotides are TGTGCCAGCACCAAATCGCGGGCGGGCGGAACTATGAACACTGAAGCTTTCTTT. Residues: CASTKSRAGGTMNTEAFF.

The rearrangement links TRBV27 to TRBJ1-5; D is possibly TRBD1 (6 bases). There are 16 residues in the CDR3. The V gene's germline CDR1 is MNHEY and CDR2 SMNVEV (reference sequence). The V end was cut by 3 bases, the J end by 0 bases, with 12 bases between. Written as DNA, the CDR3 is TGTGCCAGCAGTTTCAGGGGCCCTCATAGCAATCAGCCCCAGCATTTT. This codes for CASSFRGPHSNQPQHF.

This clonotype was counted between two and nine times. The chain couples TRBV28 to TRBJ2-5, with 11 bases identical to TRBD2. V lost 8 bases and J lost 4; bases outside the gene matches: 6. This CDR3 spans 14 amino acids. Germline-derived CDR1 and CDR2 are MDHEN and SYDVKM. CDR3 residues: CASGATSGRETQYF. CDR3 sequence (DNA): TGTGCCAGCGGTGCAACTAGCGGGAGAGAGACCCAGTACTTC.

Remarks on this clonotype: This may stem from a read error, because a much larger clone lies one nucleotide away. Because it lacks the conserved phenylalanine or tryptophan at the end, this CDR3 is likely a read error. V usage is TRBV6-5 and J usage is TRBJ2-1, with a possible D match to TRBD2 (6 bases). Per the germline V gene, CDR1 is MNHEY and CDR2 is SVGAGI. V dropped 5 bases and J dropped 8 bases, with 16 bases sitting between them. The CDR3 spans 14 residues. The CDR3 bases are TGTGCCAGCAGTCCAAGACTAGTAGCCGATGAGCAGTTCTTA. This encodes CASSPRLVADEQFL.

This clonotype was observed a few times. CDR3 bases: TGTGCCAGCAGCTCCTATATGGAAGCTTTCTTT. It translates to CASSSYMEAFF. This chain uses TRBV7-2 with TRBJ1-1; no definite D call. Trimming shortened V by 4 bases and J by 8 bases, and 8 bases separated the two germline ends. The CDR3 contains 11 residues. CDR1 is SGHTA and CDR2 is FQGNSA in the germline V gene.

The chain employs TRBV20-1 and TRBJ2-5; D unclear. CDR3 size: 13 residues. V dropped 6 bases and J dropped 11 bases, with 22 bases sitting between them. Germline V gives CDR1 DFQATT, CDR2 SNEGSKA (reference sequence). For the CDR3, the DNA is TGCAGTGCCAGTCTCATGGACCGCAATGAGCAGTACTTC. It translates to CSASLMDRNEQYF.

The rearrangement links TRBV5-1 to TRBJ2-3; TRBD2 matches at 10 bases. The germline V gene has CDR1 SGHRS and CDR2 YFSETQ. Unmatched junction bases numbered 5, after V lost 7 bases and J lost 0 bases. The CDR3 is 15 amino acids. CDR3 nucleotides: TGCGCCAGCGGCCAAGCGGGGGGGAGCACAGATACGCAGTATTTT. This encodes CASGQAGGSTDTQYF.

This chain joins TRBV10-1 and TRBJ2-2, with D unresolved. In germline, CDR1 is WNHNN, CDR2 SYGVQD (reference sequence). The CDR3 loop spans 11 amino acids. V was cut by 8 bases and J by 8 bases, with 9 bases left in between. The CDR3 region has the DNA TGCGCCAGCTTTAGCCTTGGGGAGCTGTTTTTT. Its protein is CASFSLGELFF.

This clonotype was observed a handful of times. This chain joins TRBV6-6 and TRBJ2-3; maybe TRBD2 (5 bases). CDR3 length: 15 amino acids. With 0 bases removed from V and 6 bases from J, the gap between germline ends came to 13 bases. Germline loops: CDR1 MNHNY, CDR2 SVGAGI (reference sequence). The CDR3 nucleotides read TGTGCCAGCAGTTACTCTTTAGGAAGGGAGGATACGCAGTATTTT. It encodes CASSYSLGREDTQYF.

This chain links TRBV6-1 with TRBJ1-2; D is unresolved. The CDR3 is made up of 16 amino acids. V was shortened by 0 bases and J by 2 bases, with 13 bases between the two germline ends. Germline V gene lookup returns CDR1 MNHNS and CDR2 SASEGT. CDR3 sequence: CASSEAITWENYGYTF. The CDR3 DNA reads TGTGCCAGCAGTGAAGCTATTACCTGGGAGAACTATGGCTACACCTTC.

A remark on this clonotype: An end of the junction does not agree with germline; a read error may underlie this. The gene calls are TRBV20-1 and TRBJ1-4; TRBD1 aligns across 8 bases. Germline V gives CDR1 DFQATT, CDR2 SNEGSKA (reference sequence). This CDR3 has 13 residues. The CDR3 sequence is CSATGGGYEKPFF. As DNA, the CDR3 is TGCAGCGCCACAGGGGGGGGATATGAAAAACCGTTTTTT.

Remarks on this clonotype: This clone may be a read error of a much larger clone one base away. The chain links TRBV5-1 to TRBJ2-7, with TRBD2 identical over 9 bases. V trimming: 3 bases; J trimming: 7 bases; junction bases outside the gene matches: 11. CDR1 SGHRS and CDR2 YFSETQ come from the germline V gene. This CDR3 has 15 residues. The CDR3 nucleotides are TGCGCCAGCAGCTCAAGACTAGCGGCAAACAATGAGCAGTACTTC. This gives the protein CASSSRLAANNEQYF.

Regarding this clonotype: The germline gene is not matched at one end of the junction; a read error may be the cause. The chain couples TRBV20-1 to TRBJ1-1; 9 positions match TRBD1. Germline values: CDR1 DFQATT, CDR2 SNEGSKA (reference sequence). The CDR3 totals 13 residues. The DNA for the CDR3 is TGCAGTACTAGGAACAGGGGGCGGTCTGAAGCTTTCTTT. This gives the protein CSTRNRGRSEAFF.

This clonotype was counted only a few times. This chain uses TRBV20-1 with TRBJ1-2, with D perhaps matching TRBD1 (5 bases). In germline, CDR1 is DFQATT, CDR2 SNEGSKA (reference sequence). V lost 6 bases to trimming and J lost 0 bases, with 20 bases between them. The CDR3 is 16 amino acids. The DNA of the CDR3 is TGCAGTGCGATAGCTCCCTGGGGGGGGGCTAACTATGGCTACACCTTC. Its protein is CSAIAPWGGANYGYTF.

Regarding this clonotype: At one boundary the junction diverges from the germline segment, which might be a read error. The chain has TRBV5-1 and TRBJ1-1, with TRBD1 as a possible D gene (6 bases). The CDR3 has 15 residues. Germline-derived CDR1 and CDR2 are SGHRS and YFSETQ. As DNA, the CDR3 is TGCTCCAGCAGCTTGGGACATCAAAGTGCGACTGAAGCTTTCTTT. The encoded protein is CSSSLGHQSATEAFF. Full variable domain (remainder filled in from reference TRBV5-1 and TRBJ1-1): KAGVTQTPRYLIKTRGQQVTLSCSPISGHRSVSWYQQTPGQGLQFLFEYFSETQRNKGNFPGRFSGRQFSNSRSEMNVSTLELGDSALYLCSSSLGHQSATEAFFGQGTRLTVV.

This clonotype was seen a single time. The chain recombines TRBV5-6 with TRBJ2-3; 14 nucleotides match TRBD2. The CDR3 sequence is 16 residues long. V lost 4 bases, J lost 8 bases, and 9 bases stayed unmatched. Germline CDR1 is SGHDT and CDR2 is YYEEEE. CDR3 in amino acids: CASSRRTSGRRGTQYF. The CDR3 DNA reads TGTGCCAGCAGCCGACGGACTAGCGGGAGGCGAGGTACGCAGTATTTT.

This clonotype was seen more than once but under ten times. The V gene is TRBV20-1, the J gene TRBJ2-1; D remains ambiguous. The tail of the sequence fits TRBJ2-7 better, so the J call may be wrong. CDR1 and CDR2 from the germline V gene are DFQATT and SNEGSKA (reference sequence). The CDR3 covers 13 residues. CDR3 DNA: TGCAGTGCTAGCGCCAACTCCTACAATGAGCAGTACTTC. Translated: CSASANSYNEQYF.

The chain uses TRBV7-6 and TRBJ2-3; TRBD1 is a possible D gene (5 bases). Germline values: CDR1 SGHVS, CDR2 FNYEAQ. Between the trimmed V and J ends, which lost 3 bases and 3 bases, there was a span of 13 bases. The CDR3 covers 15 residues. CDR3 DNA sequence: TGTGCCAGCAGCTTTTCCGTGGGGCCGACAGATACGCAGTATTTT. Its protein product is CASSFSVGPTDTQYF.

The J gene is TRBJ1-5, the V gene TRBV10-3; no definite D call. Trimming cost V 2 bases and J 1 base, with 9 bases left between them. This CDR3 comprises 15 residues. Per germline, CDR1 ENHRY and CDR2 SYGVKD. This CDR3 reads CAISEVGSSNQPQHF. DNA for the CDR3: TGTGCCATCAGTGAGGTAGGGTCGAGCAATCAGCCCCAGCATTTT.

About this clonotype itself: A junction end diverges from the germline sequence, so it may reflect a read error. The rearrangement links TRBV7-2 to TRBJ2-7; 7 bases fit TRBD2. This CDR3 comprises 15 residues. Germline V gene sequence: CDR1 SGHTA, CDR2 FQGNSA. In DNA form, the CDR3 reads TGTGCCGGCAGCTTAGTGAGCGGGGCCTCCTACGAGCAGTACTTC. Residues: CAGSLVSGASYEQYF.

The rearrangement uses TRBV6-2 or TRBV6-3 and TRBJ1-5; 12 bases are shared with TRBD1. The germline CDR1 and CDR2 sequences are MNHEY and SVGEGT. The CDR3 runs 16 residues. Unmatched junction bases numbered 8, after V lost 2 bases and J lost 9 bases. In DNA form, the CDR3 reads TGTGCCAGCAGTTACGCCGGGACAGGGGGCTTCGGGCCCCAGCATTTT. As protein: CASSYAGTGGFGPQHF.

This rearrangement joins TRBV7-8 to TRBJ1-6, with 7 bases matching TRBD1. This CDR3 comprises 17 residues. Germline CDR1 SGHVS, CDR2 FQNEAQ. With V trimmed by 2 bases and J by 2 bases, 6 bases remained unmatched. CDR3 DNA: TGTGCCAGCAGCTTAAGGAGGGGGCAGGCCTATAATTCACCCCTCCACTTT. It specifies CASSLRRGQAYNSPLHF.

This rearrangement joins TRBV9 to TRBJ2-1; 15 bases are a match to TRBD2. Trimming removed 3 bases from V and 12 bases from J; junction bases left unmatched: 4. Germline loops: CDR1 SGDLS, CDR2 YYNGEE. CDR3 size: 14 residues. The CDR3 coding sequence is TGTGCCAGCAGCGGGACTAGCGGGGGGGCCTGGCAGTTCTTC. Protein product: CASSGTSGGAWQFF. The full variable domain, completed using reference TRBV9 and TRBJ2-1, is DSGVTQTPKHLITATGQRVTLRCSPRSGDLSVYWYQQSLDQGLQFLIQYYNGEERAKGNILERFSAQQFPDLHSELNLSSLELGDSALYFCASSGTSGGAWQFFGPGTRLTVL.

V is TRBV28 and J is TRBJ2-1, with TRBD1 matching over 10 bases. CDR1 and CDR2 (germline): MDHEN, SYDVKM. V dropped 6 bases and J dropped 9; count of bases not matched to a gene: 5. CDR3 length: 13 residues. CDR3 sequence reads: CASRRDRGTEQFF. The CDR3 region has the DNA TGTGCCAGCAGGAGGGACAGGGGAACTGAGCAGTTCTTC.

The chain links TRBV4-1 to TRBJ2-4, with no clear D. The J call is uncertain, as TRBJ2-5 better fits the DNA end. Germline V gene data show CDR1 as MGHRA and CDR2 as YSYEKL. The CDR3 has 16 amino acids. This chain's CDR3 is CASSQDSARPQETQYF. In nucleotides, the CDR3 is TGCGCCAGCAGCCAAGATTCGGCTCGCCCCCAAGAGACCCAGTACTTC.

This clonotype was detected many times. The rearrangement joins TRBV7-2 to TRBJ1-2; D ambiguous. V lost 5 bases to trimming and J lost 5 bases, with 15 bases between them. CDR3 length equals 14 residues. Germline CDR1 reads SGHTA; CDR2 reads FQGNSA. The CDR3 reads CASSTVTSKYGYTF. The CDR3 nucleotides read TGTGCCAGCAGCACCGTGACTTCAAAGTATGGCTACACCTTC.

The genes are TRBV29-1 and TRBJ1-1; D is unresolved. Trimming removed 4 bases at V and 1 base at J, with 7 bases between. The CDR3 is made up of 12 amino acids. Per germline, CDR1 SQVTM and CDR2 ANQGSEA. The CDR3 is CSVGLRNTEAFF. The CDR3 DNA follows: TGCAGCGTTGGACTGCGGAACACTGAAGCTTTCTTT.

The CDR3 DNA reads as TGTGCCAGCAGACAACACACAGGGGGCCCAGGAGAGGACGGCTACACCTTC. Its translation is CASRQHTGGPGEDGYTF. The chain couples TRBV28 to TRBJ1-2; 9 nucleotides match TRBD1. Germline loops: CDR1 MDHEN, CDR2 SYDVKM. Trimming cost V 6 bases and J 8 bases; bases outside gene matches: 19. CDR3 length equals 17 residues.

CDR3 region: CASSLRGLSHNEQFF. CDR3 bases: TGTGCCAGCAGTTTACGGGGTCTGTCTCACAATGAGCAGTTCTTC. The chain carries TRBV27 and TRBJ2-1; D possibly corresponds to TRBD2 (5 bases). V dropped 2 bases and J dropped 5 bases, with 13 bases sitting between them. The CDR3 contains 15 residues. Germline V gene sequence: CDR1 MNHEY, CDR2 SMNVEV (reference sequence).

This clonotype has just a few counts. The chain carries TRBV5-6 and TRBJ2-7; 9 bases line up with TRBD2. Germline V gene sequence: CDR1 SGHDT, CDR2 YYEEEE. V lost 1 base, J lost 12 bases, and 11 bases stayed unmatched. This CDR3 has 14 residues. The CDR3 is CASSLLSSGTLGYF. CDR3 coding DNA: TGTGCCAGCAGCTTGTTGTCTAGCGGGACCCTTGGGTACTTC.